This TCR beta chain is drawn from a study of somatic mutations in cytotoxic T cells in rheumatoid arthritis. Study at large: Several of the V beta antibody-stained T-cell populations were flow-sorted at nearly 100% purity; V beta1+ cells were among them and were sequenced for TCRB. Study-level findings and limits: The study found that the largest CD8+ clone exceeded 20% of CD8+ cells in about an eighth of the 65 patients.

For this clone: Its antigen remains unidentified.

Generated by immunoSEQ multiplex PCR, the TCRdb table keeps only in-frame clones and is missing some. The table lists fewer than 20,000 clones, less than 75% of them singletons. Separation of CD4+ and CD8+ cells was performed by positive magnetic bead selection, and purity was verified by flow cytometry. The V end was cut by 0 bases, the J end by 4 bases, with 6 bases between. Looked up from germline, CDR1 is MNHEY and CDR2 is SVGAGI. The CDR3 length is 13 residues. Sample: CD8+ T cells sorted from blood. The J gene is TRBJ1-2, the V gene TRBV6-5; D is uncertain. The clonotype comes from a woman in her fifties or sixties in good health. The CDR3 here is CASSYSASYGYTF. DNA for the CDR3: TGTGCCAGCAGTTACTCTGCCAGCTATGGCTACACCTTC.